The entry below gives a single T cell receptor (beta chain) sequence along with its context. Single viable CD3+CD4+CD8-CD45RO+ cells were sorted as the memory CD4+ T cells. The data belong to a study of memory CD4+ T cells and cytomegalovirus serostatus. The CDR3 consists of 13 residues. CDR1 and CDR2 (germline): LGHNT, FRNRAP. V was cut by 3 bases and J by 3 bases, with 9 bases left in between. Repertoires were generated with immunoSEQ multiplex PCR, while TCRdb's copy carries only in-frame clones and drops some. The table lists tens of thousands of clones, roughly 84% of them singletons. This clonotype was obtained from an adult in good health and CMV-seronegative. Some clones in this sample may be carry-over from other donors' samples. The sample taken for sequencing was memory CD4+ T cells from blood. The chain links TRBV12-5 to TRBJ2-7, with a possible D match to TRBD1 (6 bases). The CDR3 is CASGLRTDYEQYF. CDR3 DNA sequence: TGTGCTAGTGGTTTACGGACAGACTACGAGCAGTACTTC.